These 18 T cell receptor beta chains came from one sample sequenced in a study of regulatory T cells in long-lasting Graves disease. Documented time point: persistent/refractory GD, antithyroid drugs over 5 years with positive TRAb. RNA from PBMCs was the source of the TCR library. Arm-PCR of CDR3 regions and iRepertoire HTBI primers were used to build TCR beta libraries. TCRdb analysed the multiplex PCR reads with MiXCR anew, one entry per CDR3 protein. The sample has hundreds of thousands of distinct CDR3 sequences, around 21% seen once. This specimen was peripheral blood mononuclear cells (PBMCs), taken when the disease was refractory, from a patient treated with antithyroid drugs. The receptors originated from a female donor with Graves disease.

The sample holds many counts of this clonotype. The rearrangement joins TRBV11-1 to TRBJ2-5, with D perhaps assigned TRBD1 or TRBD2 (5 bases each). V lost 5 bases, J lost 4 bases, and 14 bases lay in between. From germline, CDR1 is SGHAT and CDR2 FQDESV (reference sequence). The CDR3 has 14 amino acids. The CDR3 sequence is CASSDLGVGETQYF. The CDR3 coding sequence is TGTGCCAGCAGCGACCTGGGGGTCGGAGAGACCCAGTACTTC.

The table lists this clonotype with many counts. This chain uses TRBV11-2 with TRBJ2-4, with no clear D. Trimming removed 4 bases at V and 8 bases at J, with 6 bases between. Germline V gives CDR1 SGHAT, CDR2 FQNNGV. This CDR3 spans 11 amino acids. CDR3 sequence (DNA): TGTGCCAGCAGCTCTAGGGACATTCAGTACTTC. Translation: CASSSRDIQYF.

The sample holds a few counts of this clonotype. The chain carries TRBV7-2 and TRBJ2-7; 10 bases align to TRBD2. The CDR3 has 16 amino acids. Germline CDR1 and CDR2: SGHTA and FQGNSA. V lost 1 base, J lost 3 bases, and 6 bases stayed unmatched. The CDR3 sequence is CASSLDVGLALYEQYF. The CDR3 coding sequence is TGTGCCAGCAGCTTAGATGTGGGACTAGCGCTCTACGAGCAGTACTTC. Full variable domain (rest looked up from reference TRBV7-2 and TRBJ2-7): GAGVSQSPSNKVTEKGKDVELRCDPISGHTALYWYRQSLGQGLEFLIYFQGNSAPDKSGLPSDRFSAERTGGSVSTLTIQRTQQEDSAVYLCASSLDVGLALYEQYFGPGTRLTVT.

This clonotype has a count of ten or more. This sequence joins TRBV7-3 and TRBJ1-6; D is unclear. V was cut by 3 bases and J by 5 bases, with 8 bases left in between. This CDR3 is built from 14 residues. CDR1 is SGHTA, CDR2 FQGTGA, per germline. In nucleotides, the CDR3 is TGTGCCAGCAGCTTCGGACGGAATAATTCACCCCTCCACTTT. It translates to CASSFGRNNSPLHF.

In this sample, this clonotype turned up once. A much bigger clone sits one base away, suggesting this may be a read error. The V call is TRBV7-8, the J call TRBJ2-5; D gene uncertain. CDR3 length: 14 residues. From germline, CDR1 is SGHVS and CDR2 FQNEAQ. Deletions cut 4 bases from V and 5 bases from J, with 14 bases between. The CDR3 coding sequence is TGTGCCAGCAGCTGGGCAGACCCAGTGGAGACCCAGTACTTC. Encoded protein: CASSWADPVETQYF.

This clonotype has at least ten counts. The chain is built from TRBV7-2 and TRBJ1-5; D remains unclear. Germline V CDR1 and CDR2: SGHTA, FQGNSA. V was pared by 5 bases and J by 0 bases, with 20 bases between. This CDR3 contains 18 residues. The CDR3 nucleotides are TGTGCCAGCAGCCCAATAAAGGCAGAAATTAATAGCAATCAGCCCCAGCATTTT. Residues: CASSPIKAEINSNQPQHF.

As to this clonotype: This may arise from a read error, as a much more abundant clone is one base away. In DNA form, the CDR3 reads TGTGCCAGCAGTTACCCGGGATCGGCCTACGAGCAGTTCTTC. The encoded protein is CASSYPGSAYEQFF. The chain uses TRBV6-5 and TRBJ2-5, with D possibly matching TRBD2 (5 bases). Near its end, the DNA agrees better with TRBJ2-1, so the J call may be wrong. Germline CDR1 and CDR2: MNHEY and SVGAGI. This CDR3 comprises 14 residues.

The chain combines TRBV19 with TRBJ1-1, with D hard to call. The CDR3 extends over 14 amino acids. With 6 bases removed from V and 0 bases from J, the gap between germline ends came to 11 bases. Per the germline V gene, CDR1 is LNHDA and CDR2 is SQIVND (reference sequence). CDR3 amino acids: CASSGLSLNTEAFF. The CDR3 bases are TGTGCCAGTAGCGGACTCAGCCTGAACACTGAAGCTTTCTTT.

This clonotype was seen ten or more times. The chain couples TRBV28 to TRBJ1-3; TRBD1 agrees at 7 bases. Trimming removed 5 bases from V and 4 bases from J; junction bases left unmatched: 5. The germline gives CDR1 MDHEN, CDR2 SYDVKM. The CDR3 runs to 14 residues. The CDR3 nucleotides read TGTGCCAGCAGTCCGACAGGGTTCGGAAACACCATATATTTT. It is translated as CASSPTGFGNTIYF.

On this clonotype itself: A much larger clone differs by one base, so this may be a read error. V is TRBV7-9 and J is TRBJ2-2; tentative D call: TRBD2 (5 bases). Per germline, CDR1 SEHNR and CDR2 FQNEAQ (reference sequence). The CDR3 sequence is 14 residues long. V was trimmed by 5 bases and J by 6 bases, leaving 13 bases between them. The CDR3 loop reads CASSAEGEAGELFF. Here the CDR3 DNA reads TGTGCCAGCAGCGCCGAGGGAGAGGCCGGGGAGCTGTTTTTT.

This clonotype came up many times. The rearrangement links TRBV12-3 or TRBV12-4 to TRBJ1-1; D call uncertain. V shed 6 bases and J shed 2 bases, with 10 bases lying between them. The CDR3 contains 13 residues. CDR3 region: CASRRVINTEAFF. As DNA, the CDR3 is TGTGCCAGCAGGAGAGTTATCAACACTGAAGCTTTCTTT.

The V call is TRBV9, the J call TRBJ2-1, with D possibly matching TRBD2 (6 bases). Germline V CDR1 and CDR2: SGDLS, YYNGEE. The V and J ends lost 2 bases and 4 bases respectively, with 13 bases between them. The CDR3 totals 15 residues. This CDR3 reads CASSVGGAAYNEQFF. For the CDR3, the DNA is TGTGCCAGCAGCGTGGGAGGCGCGGCGTACAATGAGCAGTTCTTC.

This clonotype was counted between two and nine times. V usage is TRBV6-2 or TRBV6-3 and J usage is TRBJ1-2; the match to TRBD1 covers 8 bases. This CDR3 is built from 18 residues. V gave up 5 bases and J gave up 4 bases; unmatched junction bases: 18. The V gene's germline CDR1 is MNHEY and CDR2 SVGEGT. The CDR3 sequence: CASSVRRQGTGELYGYTF. CDR3 DNA: TGTGCCAGCAGTGTGAGACGGCAGGGGACAGGAGAACTCTATGGCTACACCTTC.

This clonotype has only a few counts. This rearrangement joins TRBV20-1 to TRBJ2-7; D gene uncertain. Germline-derived CDR1 and CDR2 are DFQATT and SNEGSKA (reference sequence). The length of the CDR3 is 13 residues. V gave up 0 bases and J gave up 0 bases, with 6 bases separating them. CDR3 sequence: CSARDPNSYEQYF. CDR3 DNA: TGCAGTGCTAGAGATCCGAACTCCTACGAGCAGTACTTC.

This clonotype was seen only a few times. The chain recombines TRBV29-1 with TRBJ2-2, with a possible D match to TRBD1 (5 bases). The length of the CDR3 is 13 residues. Germline assignment: CDR1 SQVTM and CDR2 ANQGSEA. V shed 1 base and J shed 7 bases, with 10 bases lying between them. In nucleotides, the CDR3 is TGCAGCGTTGAAGTCGGTGGACACGGGGAGCTGTTTTTT. The encoded protein is CSVEVGGHGELFF.

This clonotype was counted ten times or more. The chain recombines TRBV12-3 or TRBV12-4 with TRBJ2-7; D assignment may be TRBD1 or TRBD2 (5 bases each). V lost 5 bases, J lost 2 bases, and 16 bases lay in between. CDR3 length: 15 amino acids. CDR3 nucleotides: TGTGCCAGCAGTCCCGGGACCTTAACCACCTACGAGCAGTACTTC. It codes for CASSPGTLTTYEQYF.

This clonotype was observed at least ten times. This sequence joins TRBV29-1 and TRBJ1-2, with 9 nucleotides matching TRBD1. V lost 1 base and J lost 6; bases outside the gene matches: 6. Germline V gene lookup returns CDR1 SQVTM and CDR2 ANQGSEA. The CDR3 length is 14 residues. The CDR3: CSVEVNRGLNGYTF. The CDR3, as DNA: TGCAGCGTTGAAGTTAACAGGGGGCTGAATGGCTACACCTTC.

The rearrangement uses TRBV24-1 and TRBJ2-1, with 9 bases that match TRBD1. CDR3 size: 13 residues. Germline V CDR1 and CDR2: KGHDR, SFDVKD. The trim removed 9 bases at V and 3 bases at J, leaving 2 bases unmatched. The CDR3 region has the DNA TGTGCCACCCGGGACAGGGACTACAATGAGCAGTTCTTC. Amino acid sequence: CATRDRDYNEQFF.